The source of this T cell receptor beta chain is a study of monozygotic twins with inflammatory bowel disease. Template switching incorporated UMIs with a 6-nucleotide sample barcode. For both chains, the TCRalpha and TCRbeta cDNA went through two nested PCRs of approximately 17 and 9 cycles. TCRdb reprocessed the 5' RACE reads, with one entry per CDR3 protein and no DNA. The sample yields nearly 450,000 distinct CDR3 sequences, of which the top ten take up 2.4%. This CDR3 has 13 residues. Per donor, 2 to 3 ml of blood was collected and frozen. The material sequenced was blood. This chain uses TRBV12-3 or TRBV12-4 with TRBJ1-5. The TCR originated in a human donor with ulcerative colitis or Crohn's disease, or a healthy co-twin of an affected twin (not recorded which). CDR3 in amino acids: CASSYNSNQPQHF.